This T cell receptor (beta chain) is drawn from a study of shared clonotypes between healthy human individuals. The assay was immunoSEQ multiplex PCR, and TCRdb's table has in-frame clones only and misses some. The sample consists of roughly 1,500,000 clones, approximately 98.5% of them appearing once. V lost 2 bases, J lost 7 bases, and 9 bases lay in between. The length of the CDR3 is 13 residues. CDR1 and CDR2 (germline): LGHNA, YSLEER. Sequenced input: naive CD4+ T cells sorted from blood. Stated subset: CD45RA+ positively selected. The sequence was collected from a young man in good health. The J gene is TRBJ2-1, the V gene TRBV4-3; D is unresolved. In DNA, the CDR3 is TGCGCCAGCAGCCAATTTAACGAGAATGAGCAGTTCTTC. Protein sequence: CASSQFNENEQFF.